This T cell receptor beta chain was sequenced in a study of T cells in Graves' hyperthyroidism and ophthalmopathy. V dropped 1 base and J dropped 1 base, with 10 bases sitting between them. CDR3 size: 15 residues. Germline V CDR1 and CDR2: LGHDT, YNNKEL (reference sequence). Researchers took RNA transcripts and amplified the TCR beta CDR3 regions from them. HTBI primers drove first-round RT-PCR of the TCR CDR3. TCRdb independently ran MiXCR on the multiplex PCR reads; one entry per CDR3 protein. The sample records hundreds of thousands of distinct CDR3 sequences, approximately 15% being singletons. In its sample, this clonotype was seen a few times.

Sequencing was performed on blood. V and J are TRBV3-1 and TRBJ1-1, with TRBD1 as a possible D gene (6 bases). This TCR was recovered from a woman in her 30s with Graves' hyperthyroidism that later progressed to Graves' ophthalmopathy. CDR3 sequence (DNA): TGTGCCAGCAGCCAAGCCGGGACAAGGAACACTGAAGCTTTCTTT. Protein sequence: CASSQAGTRNTEAFF.